Below, 15 T cell receptor beta chains from the same sample are listed, as sequenced in a study of blood T cell repertoires in COVID-19. The method was immunoSEQ multiplex PCR; TCRdb's version includes in-frame clones alone and lacks a portion of them. The repertoire includes hundreds of thousands of clones, roughly 86% of them detected once, and 1% sits in the top ten. Material: PBMCs or T cells enriched from blood (not recorded which). Receptors originate from a woman in her thirties who had recovered from COVID-19.

The chain is built from TRBV3-1 (or the pseudogene TRBV3-2) and TRBJ2-1; TRBD2 matches 8 bases. There are 15 residues in the CDR3. Germline CDR1 is LGHDT and CDR2 is YNNKEL (reference sequence). J gave up 6 bases and V 1 base, and 5 bases lay outside the gene matches. CDR3 sequence reads: CASSQGPTSVNEQFF. CDR3 coding DNA: TGTGCCAGCAGCCAAGGTCCGACTAGCGTCAATGAGCAGTTCTTC.

The rearrangement links TRBV5-1 to TRBJ1-5; the D gene is possibly TRBD1 (6 bases). The length of the CDR3 is 14 residues. The germline gives CDR1 SGHRS, CDR2 YFSETQ. The V end was cut by 4 bases, the J end by 5 bases, with 13 bases between. CDR3 protein: CASSATGIHQPQHF. CDR3 DNA sequence: TGCGCCAGCAGCGCTACAGGGATTCATCAGCCCCAGCATTTT.

This clone was detected only once. The genes are TRBV27 and TRBJ2-7; maybe TRBD1 (6 bases). V lost 6 bases to trimming and J lost 3 bases, with 12 bases between them. This CDR3 region has 13 residues. Looked up from germline, CDR1 is MNHEY and CDR2 is SMNVEV (reference sequence). The CDR3 sequence is CASRGRGVYEQYF. The CDR3 DNA reads TGTGCCAGCAGGGGCAGGGGAGTCTACGAGCAGTACTTC.

The chain links TRBV12-3 or TRBV12-4 to TRBJ2-7; 9 positions match TRBD1. The CDR3 runs to 13 residues. The V and J ends lost 5 bases and 4 bases, in that order; junction bases with no gene match: 3. The CDR3 is CASSADRGYEQYF. CDR3 DNA: TGTGCCAGCAGTGCGGACAGGGGTTACGAGCAGTACTTC.

This sequence joins TRBV7-2 and TRBJ2-3; the match to TRBD2 covers 8 bases. This CDR3 spans 14 amino acids. V gave up 3 bases and J gave up 5 bases; unmatched junction bases: 4. Germline-derived CDR1 and CDR2 are SGHTA and FQGNSA. CDR3 DNA: TGTGCCAGCAGCTTCGGTCTAGCGGGAGATACGCAGTATTTT. Its translation is CASSFGLAGDTQYF. Drawing the rest from reference TRBV7-2 and TRBJ2-3, the complete variable domain is GAGVSQSPSNKVTEKGKDVELRCDPISGHTALYWYRQSLGQGLEFLIYFQGNSAPDKSGLPSDRFSAERTGGSVSTLTIQRTQQEDSAVYLCASSFGLAGDTQYFGPGTRLTVL.

The gene calls are TRBV5-5 and TRBJ1-2; TRBD1 aligns across 11 bases. V lost 4 bases to trimming and J lost 3 bases; unmatched junction nucleotides: 5. CDR3 size: 15 residues. Germline V lookup: CDR1 SGHKS, CDR2 YYEKEE (reference sequence). As DNA, the CDR3 is TGTGCCAGCAGCAACCCGGGACAGGGGGACTATGGCTACACCTTC. It specifies CASSNPGQGDYGYTF.

V is TRBV18 and J is TRBJ2-1, with 8 nucleotides matching TRBD2. The germline V gene encodes CDR1 KGHSH and CDR2 LQKENI. The CDR3 sequence is 15 residues long. Losses at the gene ends were 3 bases for V and 2 bases for J; bases not matched to a gene: 3. CDR3 DNA: TGTGCCAGCTCACCCGGACTAGCAACCTACAATGAGCAGTTCTTC. It specifies CASSPGLATYNEQFF.

This sequence joins TRBV19 and TRBJ1-2; the D is unclear. CDR1 is LNHDA, CDR2 SQIVND, per germline (reference sequence). The ends were cut back, 1 base at V and 6 bases at J, with 9 bases in the middle. This CDR3 spans 13 amino acids. The CDR3 bases are TGTGCCAGTAGTATAGGGCAGGTGGATGGCTACACCTTC. Encoded protein: CASSIGQVDGYTF.

The CDR3 sequence: CASSQVASLEQYF. The CDR3 DNA is TGCGCCAGCAGCCAAGTAGCATCCCTCGAGCAGTACTTC. This chain joins TRBV4-1 and TRBJ2-7; D call uncertain. Germline CDR1 is MGHRA and CDR2 is YSYEKL. This CDR3 region has 13 residues. Trimming stripped 1 base from V and 6 bases from J, with 10 bases between.

The gene calls are TRBV6-5 and TRBJ1-2; a possible D gene is TRBD1 (5 bases). The V end was cut by 6 bases, the J end by 4 bases, with 9 bases between. This CDR3 has 12 amino acids. Germline CDR1 and CDR2: MNHEY and SVGAGI. As DNA, the CDR3 is TGTGCCAGCAGCGATACAGGCTATGGCTACACCTTC. Translated, it gives CASSDTGYGYTF.

The chain has TRBV7-2 and TRBJ1-5; weak D call: TRBD1 (6 bases). Trimming pared 1 base from V and 7 bases from J, leaving 14 bases between. Germline CDR1 is SGHTA and CDR2 is FQGNSA. The CDR3 extends over 15 amino acids. CDR3 nucleotide sequence: TGTGCCAGCAGCTTAGTCCCGGGGGGCGGCCAGCCCCAGCATTTT. The encoded protein is CASSLVPGGGQPQHF.

The chain couples TRBV5-1 to TRBJ2-7, with 8 bases matching TRBD2. Per germline, CDR1 SGHRS and CDR2 YFSETQ. The trim removed 4 bases at V and 1 base at J, leaving 7 bases unmatched. The CDR3 covers 15 residues. CDR3: CASSASGSRSYEQYF. CDR3 DNA sequence: TGCGCCAGCAGCGCAAGCGGGAGTCGGTCCTACGAGCAGTACTTC.

Regarding this clone: Mismatch with germline at one junction end may stem from a read error. The gene calls are TRBV7-7 and TRBJ2-1; D not resolved. This CDR3 has 13 residues. Germline V gene sequence: CDR1 SSHAT, CDR2 FNYEAQ (reference sequence). DNA for the CDR3: TGTGCTAGCAGCTTATATTCGGGCAATGAGCAGTTCTTC. Its protein product is CASSLYSGNEQFF.

The CDR3 spells CASKMTPGSYEQYF. Here the CDR3 DNA reads TGTGCCAGCAAGATGACCCCAGGATCCTACGAGCAGTACTTC. The chain employs TRBV28 and TRBJ2-7; D not resolved. With 7 bases removed from V and 1 base from J, the gap between germline ends came to 14 bases. Germline assignment: CDR1 MDHEN and CDR2 SYDVKM. The CDR3 loop spans 14 amino acids. The variable domain in full, with the rest retrieved from reference TRBV28 and TRBJ2-7, is DVKVTQSSRYLVKRTGEKVFLECVQDMDHENMFWYRQDPGLGLRLIYFSYDVKMKEKGDIPEGYSVSREKKERFSLILESASTNQTSMYLCASKMTPGSYEQYFGPGTRLTVT.

The rearrangement joins TRBV11-3 to TRBJ1-2; D call uncertain. The germline V gene has CDR1 SGHNT and CDR2 YENEEA. The CDR3 is 14 residues long. The V end lost 2 bases, the J end lost 2 bases, and 9 bases lay between the germline ends. DNA for the CDR3: TGTGCCAGCAGCTTACATCCGGGGAACTATGGCTACACCTTC. This encodes CASSLHPGNYGYTF.